These 14 T cell receptor beta chains came from one sample sequenced in a study of blood T cell repertoires in COVID-19. Produced via immunoSEQ multiplex PCR; TCRdb's table is partial and in-frame only. The table records just under 150,000 clones, approximately 89% of them present only once. Sequencing input: peripheral blood. The receptors were sampled from a human donor in a cohort sampled during active COVID-19.

The gene calls are TRBV4-1 and TRBJ2-1, with 8 nucleotides matching TRBD2. Losses at the gene ends were 1 base for V and 7 bases for J; bases not matched to a gene: 9. Germline values: CDR1 MGHRA, CDR2 YSYEKL. This CDR3 spans 16 amino acids. CDR3 nucleotide sequence: TGCGCCAGCAGCCAAGCAGACGGGGGGGCTCGGAATGAGCAGTTCTTC. Protein sequence: CASSQADGGARNEQFF.

This sequence joins TRBV5-4 and TRBJ1-1; no clear D. CDR1 and CDR2 from the germline V gene are SGHNT and YYREEE (reference sequence). The V end was cut by 0 bases, the J end by 6 bases, with 6 bases between. The CDR3 extends over 12 amino acids. This CDR3 reads CASSLGASEAFF. The CDR3 DNA reads as TGTGCCAGCAGCTTGGGCGCCTCTGAAGCTTTCTTT.

The chain joins TRBV5-1 to TRBJ1-1, with 7 nucleotides matching TRBD1. Germline V gene sequence: CDR1 SGHRS, CDR2 YFSETQ. There are 14 residues in the CDR3. Unmatched junction bases numbered 4, after V lost 1 base and J lost 4 bases. The CDR3: CASSLWGQTTEAFF. The DNA for the CDR3 is TGCGCCAGCAGCTTGTGGGGACAGACCACTGAAGCTTTCTTT.

The rearrangement links TRBV4-1 to TRBJ2-3; 12 bases are shared with TRBD1. This CDR3 spans 18 amino acids. Germline V CDR1 and CDR2: MGHRA, YSYEKL. J gave up 4 bases and V 5 bases, and 13 bases lay outside the gene matches. DNA of the CDR3: TGCGCCAGCAGCTCCGGGACAGGGGGCGGTTTGTCCCCAGATACGCAGTATTTT. This sequence encodes CASSSGTGGGLSPDTQYF.

V gene TRBV6-2 or TRBV6-3 combines with J gene TRBJ1-6; D is unclear. Trimming stripped 4 bases from V and 7 bases from J, with 8 bases between. The CDR3 runs 13 residues. CDR1 and CDR2 (germline): MNHEY, SVGEGT. The CDR3 DNA reads TGTGCCAGCAGTTTAGCGCGGAATTCACCCCTCCACTTT. Its translation is CASSLARNSPLHF.

V and J are TRBV30 and TRBJ2-5, with 7 bases lining up with TRBD2. This CDR3 contains 14 residues. CDR1 is GTSNPN and CDR2 is SVGIG in the germline V gene (reference sequence). The V segment lost 4 bases and the J segment 1 base; nucleotides outside the gene matches: 6. CDR3 in amino acids: CAWTRAGFQETQYF. The CDR3 DNA reads as TGTGCCTGGACCAGAGCGGGGTTCCAAGAGACCCAGTACTTC.

A single count supports this clone. V and J are TRBV4-1 and TRBJ2-7; D possibly corresponds to TRBD2 (6 bases). Germline V gene lookup returns CDR1 MGHRA and CDR2 YSYEKL. The ends were cut back, 4 bases at V and 1 base at J, with 17 bases in the middle. This CDR3 has 16 amino acids. CDR3 protein: CASSLRPGVESYEQYF. The CDR3 DNA sequence: TGCGCCAGCAGCCTAAGACCGGGGGTCGAATCCTACGAGCAGTACTTC.

This rearrangement joins TRBV7-2 to TRBJ1-1, with a tentative D call TRBD1 (5 bases). The CDR3 sequence is 14 residues long. Germline CDR1 is SGHTA and CDR2 is FQGNSA. Trimming pared 5 bases from V and 4 bases from J, leaving 14 bases between. CDR3 sequence reads: CASSMTRGGTEAFF. In DNA form, the CDR3 reads TGTGCCAGCAGCATGACCCGCGGGGGCACTGAAGCTTTCTTT. The whole variable domain, filled in from reference TRBV7-2 and TRBJ1-1, reads GAGVSQSPSNKVTEKGKDVELRCDPISGHTALYWYRQSLGQGLEFLIYFQGNSAPDKSGLPSDRFSAERTGGSVSTLTIQRTQQEDSAVYLCASSMTRGGTEAFFGQGTRLTVV.

This chain uses TRBV2 with TRBJ1-4, with 7 bases aligning to TRBD1. The CDR3 extends over 15 amino acids. Germline lookup yields CDR1 SNHLY and CDR2 FYNNEI. Trimming cost V 1 base and J 5 bases; bases outside gene matches: 4. CDR3 sequence: CASSEGATGNEKLFF. The CDR3 DNA sequence: TGTGCCAGCAGTGAAGGAGCGACAGGGAATGAAAAACTGTTTTTT.

V usage is TRBV7-2 and J usage is TRBJ1-2; 8 nucleotides line up with TRBD1. CDR3 length: 17 amino acids. Per germline, CDR1 SGHTA and CDR2 FQGNSA. J was trimmed by 8 bases and V by 5 bases; bases with no gene match: 19. The CDR3 spells CASSPGQGESGARGYTF. The CDR3 region has the DNA TGTGCCAGCAGCCCCGGACAGGGAGAGTCGGGAGCTCGAGGCTACACCTTC. The variable domain in full, with the rest retrieved from reference TRBV7-2 and TRBJ1-2, is GAGVSQSPSNKVTEKGKDVELRCDPISGHTALYWYRQSLGQGLEFLIYFQGNSAPDKSGLPSDRFSAERTGGSVSTLTIQRTQQEDSAVYLCASSPGQGESGARGYTFGSGTRLTVV.

The chain recombines TRBV4-2 with TRBJ2-2; D is ambiguous. This CDR3 has 17 amino acids. V was shortened by 1 base and J by 4 bases, with 16 bases between the two germline ends. From germline, CDR1 is LGHNA and CDR2 YNFKEQ. The CDR3 coding sequence is TGTGCCAGCAGCCAAGCTCAGAAGATTGGGCGCACCGGGGAGCTGTTTTTT. Residues: CASSQAQKIGRTGELFF.

This chain links TRBV4-3 with TRBJ2-3, with D uncertain. Germline CDR1 LGHNA, CDR2 YSLEER. The CDR3 consists of 13 residues. Trimming shortened V by 1 base and J by 1 base, and 3 bases separated the two germline ends. CDR3 coding DNA: TGCGCCAGCAGCCAAGCGGGCACAGATACGCAGTATTTT. Its translation: CASSQAGTDTQYF.

The chain recombines TRBV29-1 with TRBJ2-5, with 11 bases fitting TRBD2. This CDR3 region has 12 residues. Losses at the gene ends were 5 bases for V and 4 bases for J; bases not matched to a gene: 0. The germline V gene encodes CDR1 SQVTM and CDR2 ANQGSEA. The chain's CDR3 is CSVLAGGETQYF. The CDR3 DNA sequence: TGCAGCGTTCTAGCGGGGGGAGAGACCCAGTACTTC.

The gene calls are TRBV9 and TRBJ1-3, with D possibly TRBD1 on 6 matching bases. The CDR3 loop spans 14 amino acids. The germline V gene encodes CDR1 SGDLS and CDR2 YYNGEE. The ends were cut back, 6 bases at V and 4 bases at J, with 14 bases in the middle. The CDR3 DNA reads TGTGCCAGCACCCAGGGGCTAGGAGGAAACACCATATATTTT. Encoded protein: CASTQGLGGNTIYF.